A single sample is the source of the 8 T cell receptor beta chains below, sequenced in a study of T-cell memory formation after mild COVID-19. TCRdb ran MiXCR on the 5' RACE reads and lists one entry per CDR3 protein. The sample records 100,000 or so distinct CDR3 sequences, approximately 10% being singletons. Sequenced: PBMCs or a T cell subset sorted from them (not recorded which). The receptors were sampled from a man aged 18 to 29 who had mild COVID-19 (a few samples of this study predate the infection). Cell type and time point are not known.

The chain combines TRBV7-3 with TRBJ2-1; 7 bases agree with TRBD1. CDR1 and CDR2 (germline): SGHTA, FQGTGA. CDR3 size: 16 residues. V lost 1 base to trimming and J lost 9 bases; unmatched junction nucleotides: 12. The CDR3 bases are TGTGCCAGCAGCTTAAGAACAGGGGACCGGGGTGGTGAGCAGTTCTTC. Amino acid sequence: CASSLRTGDRGGEQFF.

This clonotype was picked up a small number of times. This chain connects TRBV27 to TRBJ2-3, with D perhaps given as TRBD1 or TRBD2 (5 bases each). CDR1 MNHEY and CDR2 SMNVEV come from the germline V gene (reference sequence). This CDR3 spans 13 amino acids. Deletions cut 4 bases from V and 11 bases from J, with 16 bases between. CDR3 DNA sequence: TGTGCCAGCAGTTCCCCGGGACCGTGGGGGCAGTATTTT. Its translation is CASSSPGPWGQYF.

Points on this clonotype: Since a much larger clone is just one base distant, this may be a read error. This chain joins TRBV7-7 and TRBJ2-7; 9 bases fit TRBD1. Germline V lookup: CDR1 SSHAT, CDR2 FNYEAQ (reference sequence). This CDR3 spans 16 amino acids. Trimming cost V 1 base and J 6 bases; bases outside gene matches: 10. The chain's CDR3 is CASSLGAGTGHVEQYF. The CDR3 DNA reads TGTGCCAGCAGCTTAGGAGCCGGGACAGGGCATGTCGAGCAGTACTTC.

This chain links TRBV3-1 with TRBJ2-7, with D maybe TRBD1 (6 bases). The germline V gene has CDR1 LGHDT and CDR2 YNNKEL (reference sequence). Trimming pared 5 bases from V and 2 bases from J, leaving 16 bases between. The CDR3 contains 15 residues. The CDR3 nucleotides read TGTGCCAGCAGCGATACTCAGGGACACCCCTACGAGCAGTACGTC. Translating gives CASSDTQGHPYEQYV.

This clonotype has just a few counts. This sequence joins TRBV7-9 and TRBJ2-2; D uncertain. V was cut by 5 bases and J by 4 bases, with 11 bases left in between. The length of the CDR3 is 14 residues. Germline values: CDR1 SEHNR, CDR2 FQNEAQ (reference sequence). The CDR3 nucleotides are TGTGCCAGCAGCATTACTCCGGGCACCGGGGAGCTGTTTTTT. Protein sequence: CASSITPGTGELFF.

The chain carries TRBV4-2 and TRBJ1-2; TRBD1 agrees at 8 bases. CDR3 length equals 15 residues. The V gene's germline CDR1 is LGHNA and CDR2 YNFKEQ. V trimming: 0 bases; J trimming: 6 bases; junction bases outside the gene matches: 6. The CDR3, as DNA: TGTGCCAGCAGCCAAGAAGGGAACAGGGGGGATGGCTACACCTTC. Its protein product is CASSQEGNRGDGYTF.

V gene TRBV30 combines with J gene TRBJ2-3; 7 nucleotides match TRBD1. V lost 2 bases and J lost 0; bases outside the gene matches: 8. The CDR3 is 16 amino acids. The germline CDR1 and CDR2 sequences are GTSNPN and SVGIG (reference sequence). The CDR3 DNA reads TGTGCCTGGAGTACGACCGGGACAGCTAGCACAGATACGCAGTATTTT. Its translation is CAWSTTGTASTDTQYF.

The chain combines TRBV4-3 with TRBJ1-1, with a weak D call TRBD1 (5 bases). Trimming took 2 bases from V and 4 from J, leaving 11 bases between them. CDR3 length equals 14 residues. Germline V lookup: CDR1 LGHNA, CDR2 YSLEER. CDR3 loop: CASSQWGEGTEAFF. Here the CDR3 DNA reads TGCGCCAGCAGCCAATGGGGGGAAGGCACTGAAGCTTTCTTT.